This entry lists 19 T cell receptor beta chains sequenced from one sample in a study of CD8 T cells in ankylosing spondylitis. MiXCR, applied by TCRdb to the 5' RACE reads, yields one record per CDR3 protein. The table includes 380,000 or so distinct CDR3 sequences, about 20% detected once. Input material: blood, either unsorted or a sorted T cell fraction (not recorded which). The receptors stem from a male donor with ankylosing spondylitis or in good health (not recorded which).

This chain links TRBV5-6 with TRBJ2-5; D not certain. Germline CDR1 and CDR2: SGHDT and YYEEEE. CDR3 length: 16 residues. Between the trimmed V and J ends, which lost 0 bases and 1 base, there was a span of 13 bases. The CDR3 is CASSLGAGLPQETQYF. The CDR3 nucleotides are TGTGCCAGCAGCTTGGGCGCAGGCCTACCCCAAGAGACCCAGTACTTC.

This clonotype was detected a few times. In DNA, the CDR3 is TGTGCCAGCAGCCCCGGGGACAGGGCAAGAGAGCAGTACTTC. Protein sequence: CASSPGDRAREQYF. This chain uses TRBV11-2 with TRBJ2-7, with 9 bases matching TRBD1. This CDR3 is 14 amino acids long. Unmatched junction bases numbered 9, after V lost 5 bases and J lost 7 bases. Germline lookup yields CDR1 SGHAT and CDR2 FQNNGV.

The chain has TRBV12-3 or TRBV12-4 and TRBJ2-3, with 8 positions matching TRBD1. The CDR3 consists of 13 residues. V was clipped by 11 bases and J by 4 bases; unmatched bases: 8. Here the CDR3 DNA reads TGTGCCGCCTCGGGACAGGATGCAGATACGCAGTATTTT. Its translation: CAASGQDADTQYF.

This clonotype was counted between two and nine times. V usage is TRBV2 and J usage is TRBJ2-1; D may be TRBD1 or TRBD2 (6 bases each). The germline V and J ends were trimmed by 6 bases and 6 bases, with 15 bases remaining between them. The germline V gene has CDR1 SNHLY and CDR2 FYNNEI. The CDR3 has 14 residues. CDR3 DNA: TGTGCCAGCAGGGGGGGCGGACAAGTCAATGAGCAGTTCTTC. It is translated as CASRGGGQVNEQFF.

This clonotype was observed a handful of times. This rearrangement joins TRBV12-3 or TRBV12-4 to TRBJ1-2; 7 bases align to TRBD1. This CDR3 comprises 15 residues. V lost 2 bases, J lost 8 bases, and 11 bases stayed unmatched. The CDR3 loop is CASSLTGQRWGGYTF. In nucleotides, the CDR3 is TGTGCCAGCAGTTTAACGGGACAGCGATGGGGAGGCTACACCTTC.

V gene TRBV29-1 combines with J gene TRBJ2-5; D is possibly TRBD2 (6 bases). The CDR3 extends over 15 amino acids. V was clipped by 3 bases and J by 5 bases, with 19 bases between them. Germline V gene sequence: CDR1 SQVTM, CDR2 ANQGSEA. The CDR3 bases are TGCAGCGTTGAGCGAGTCGGGGGAGAGGTCGAGACCCAGTACTTC. Its translation is CSVERVGGEVETQYF.

The V call is TRBV7-6, the J call TRBJ2-3; D tentatively fits TRBD1 or TRBD2 (5 bases each). Looked up from germline, CDR1 is SGHVS and CDR2 is FNYEAQ. Trimming took off 5 bases at V and 6 bases at J, with 18 bases between the two ends. This CDR3 has 15 amino acids. The CDR3 loop is CASSPGTNYGDTQYF. In nucleotides, the CDR3 is TGTGCCAGCAGCCCCGGGACCAACTATGGGGATACGCAGTATTTT.

The chain is built from TRBV12-3 or TRBV12-4 and TRBJ2-7, with 8 positions matching TRBD1. The J segment lost 3 bases and the V segment lost 6 bases, leaving 10 bases of the junction unmatched. The CDR3 is made up of 15 amino acids. The CDR3 loop is CASRNSGQAIYEQYF. In nucleotides, the CDR3 is TGTGCCAGCAGAAACTCGGGACAGGCAATCTACGAGCAGTACTTC.

This clonotype was recorded once. A much larger clone sits a single nucleotide away, making a read error possible. The chain is built from TRBV3-1 and TRBJ2-1, with 8 nucleotides matching TRBD1. The CDR3 spans 15 residues. CDR1 LGHDT and CDR2 YNNKEL come from the germline V gene (reference sequence). DNA of the CDR3: TGTGCCTGCAGACCCGGACAGGGCTCCTACAATGAGCAGTTCTTC. It yields the protein CACRPGQGSYNEQFF.

V gene TRBV29-1 combines with J gene TRBJ2-1; possible D gene TRBD2, 6 bases. The CDR3 extends over 13 amino acids. Trimming removed 6 bases at V and 7 bases at J, with 16 bases between. Germline values: CDR1 SQVTM, CDR2 ANQGSEA. CDR3 amino acids: CSVEGTGLNEQFF. The CDR3 coding sequence is TGCAGCGTGGAGGGGACTGGACTAAATGAGCAGTTCTTC.

This clonotype was observed a handful of times. CDR3 loop: CASSLTGLASETQYF. The CDR3 DNA reads as TGCGCCAGCAGCTTGACAGGGTTGGCTTCGGAGACCCAGTACTTC. This chain links TRBV5-1 with TRBJ2-5; TRBD1 might be the D (6 bases). The V gene's germline CDR1 is SGHRS and CDR2 YFSETQ. The CDR3 runs 15 residues. V lost 1 base, J lost 5 bases, and 15 bases lay in between.

The chain joins TRBV4-2 to TRBJ2-1, with 8 nucleotides matching TRBD2. V lost 1 base to trimming and J lost 4 bases; unmatched junction nucleotides: 3. The germline V gene has CDR1 LGHNA and CDR2 YNFKEQ. The CDR3 is made up of 15 amino acids. The CDR3 region is CASSQVRGGYNEQFF. In DNA form, the CDR3 reads TGTGCCAGCAGCCAAGTACGGGGGGGTTACAATGAGCAGTTCTTC.

This clonotype was detected ten times or more. The chain combines TRBV18 with TRBJ2-1, with D possibly matching TRBD1 (5 bases). The CDR3 has 12 amino acids. Germline V gene data show CDR1 as KGHSH and CDR2 as LQKENI. V gave up 7 bases and J gave up 6 bases, with 10 bases separating them. CDR3 protein: CASLDSSNEQFF. CDR3 nucleotides: TGTGCCAGCTTAGACAGTTCCAATGAGCAGTTCTTC.

V is TRBV27 and J is TRBJ1-2, with 10 bases identical to TRBD1. The trim removed 5 bases at V and 7 bases at J, leaving 7 bases unmatched. This CDR3 region has 14 residues. Germline V lookup: CDR1 MNHEY, CDR2 SMNVEV (reference sequence). CDR3 in DNA: TGTGCCAGCAGTCCGACAGGGGGCTTGTCTGGCTACACCTTC. Translation: CASSPTGGLSGYTF.

Only a few counts were recorded for this clonotype. The chain combines TRBV4-1 with TRBJ2-7, with 7 bases aligning to TRBD1. The trim removed 4 bases at V and 7 bases at J, leaving 7 bases unmatched. CDR3 length: 13 residues. Germline loops: CDR1 MGHRA, CDR2 YSYEKL. CDR3 sequence (DNA): TGCGCCAGCAGCCGAGACAGGGTTAAAGAGCAGTACTTC. Its protein is CASSRDRVKEQYF.

This clonotype showed up just a few times. V is TRBV4-1 and J is TRBJ1-1, with 12 bases aligning to TRBD1. Per germline, CDR1 MGHRA and CDR2 YSYEKL. Trimming removed 3 bases from V and 0 bases from J; junction bases left unmatched: 2. CDR3 length: 16 residues. CDR3 DNA sequence: TGCGCCAGCAGCCAGGGACAGGGGGCGATGAACACTGAAGCTTTCTTT. This translates into CASSQGQGAMNTEAFF.

This rearrangement joins TRBV12-3 or TRBV12-4 to TRBJ1-1; D uncertain. V lost 1 base and J 1 base, leaving 10 bases between the germline ends. This CDR3 contains 15 residues. DNA for the CDR3: TGTGCCAGCAGTTTAGTTCCGGGCCCGAACACTGAAGCTTTCTTT. Protein: CASSLVPGPNTEAFF.

This chain links TRBV4-1 with TRBJ2-7; possible D gene TRBD1, 6 bases. V gave up 4 bases and J gave up 12 bases, with 25 bases separating them. Germline values: CDR1 MGHRA, CDR2 YSYEKL. The CDR3 has 15 amino acids. CDR3 bases: TGCGCCAGCAGCCCCCTCGACAGGTTGGACCTTACGCGGTACTTC. Protein sequence: CASSPLDRLDLTRYF.

The chain uses TRBV7-6 and TRBJ2-5; D is possibly TRBD1 (6 bases). This CDR3 comprises 13 residues. V was cut by 4 bases and J by 4 bases, with 10 bases left in between. The V gene's germline CDR1 is SGHVS and CDR2 FNYEAQ. In DNA, the CDR3 is TGTGCCAGCAGCTACAGGGCTGGAGAGACCCAGTACTTC. Protein sequence: CASSYRAGETQYF. The variable domain in full, completed from reference TRBV7-6 and TRBJ2-5, reads GAGVSQSPRYKVTKRGQDVALRCDPISGHVSLYWYRQALGQGPEFLTYFNYEAQQDKSGLPNDRFSAERPEGSISTLTIQRTEQRDSAMYRCASSYRAGETQYFGPGTRLLVL.